This T cell receptor (beta chain) was documented in a study of blood T cell repertoires in COVID-19. The germline V gene encodes CDR1 SGHVS and CDR2 FNYEAQ. The CDR3 has 16 amino acids. The V segment lost 1 base and the J segment 2 bases; nucleotides outside the gene matches: 4. TCRdb keeps only in-frame clones here, not all; method: immunoSEQ multiplex PCR. Of more than 150,000 clones listed, roughly 79% are singletons. The TCR comes from an elderly woman with COVID-19, enrolled during active disease. The sequenced sample consisted of peripheral blood. The V call is TRBV7-6, the J call TRBJ2-1; 8 nucleotides line up with TRBD2. The CDR3 region has the DNA TGTGCCAGCAGCTTAGATCCGGGGGGGACCTACAATGAGCAGTTCTTC. Translated: CASSLDPGGTYNEQFF. Together with reference TRBV7-6 and TRBJ2-1, the CDR3 gives the full variable domain: GAGVSQSPRYKVTKRGQDVALRCDPISGHVSLYWYRQALGQGPEFLTYFNYEAQQDKSGLPNDRFSAERPEGSISTLTIQRTEQRDSAMYRCASSLDPGGTYNEQFFGPGTRLTVL.